The 30 T cell receptor beta chains presented below share a single source sample, sequenced in a study of T-cell memory formation after mild COVID-19. Each CDR3 protein is one row after TCRdb ran MiXCR on the 5' RACE reads. The sample gives a few hundred thousand distinct CDR3 sequences, 20% to 25% of which show up once; roughly a fifth is in the top ten. The material sequenced was PBMCs or a T cell subset sorted from them (not recorded which). These receptors all stem from a man aged 18 to 30 who had mild COVID-19 (a few samples of this study predate the infection). Cell type and time point are not known.

The chain links TRBV7-3 to TRBJ2-1; tentatively, D is TRBD2 (6 bases). Between the trimmed V and J ends, which lost 2 bases and 2 bases, there was a span of 13 bases. The CDR3 runs to 16 residues. The germline V gene encodes CDR1 SGHTA and CDR2 FQGTGA. The CDR3 spells CASSLSGGVTYNEQFF. Written as DNA, the CDR3 is TGTGCCAGCAGCTTATCCGGCGGGGTTACCTACAATGAGCAGTTCTTC. The full variable domain, completed using reference TRBV7-3 and TRBJ2-1, is GAGVSQTPSNKVTEKGKYVELRCDPISGHTALYWYRQSLGQGPEFLIYFQGTGAADDSGLPNDRFFAVRPEGSVSTLKIQRTERGDSAVYLCASSLSGGVTYNEQFFGPGTRLTVL.

V gene TRBV25-1 combines with J gene TRBJ1-4; tentatively, D is TRBD1 (5 bases). Germline V gene sequence: CDR1 MGHDK, CDR2 SYGVNS. The CDR3 sequence is 21 residues long. The V end lost 1 base, the J end lost 6 bases, and 30 bases lay between the germline ends. The CDR3 sequence: CASSEFRLEEDSPTPHEKLFF. CDR3 coding DNA: TGTGCCAGCAGTGAATTCCGGTTGGAGGAAGACAGTCCAACCCCACATGAAAAACTGTTTTTT.

A few counts support this clonotype. The chain uses TRBV3-1 and TRBJ1-3; no firm D call. The CDR3 has 14 residues. V was shortened by 1 base and J by 0 bases, with 4 bases between the two germline ends. Per the germline V gene, CDR1 is LGHDT and CDR2 is YNNKEL (reference sequence). The CDR3 DNA reads TGTGCCAGCAGCCAAGTCCGCTCTGGAAACACCATATATTTT. Translation: CASSQVRSGNTIYF. Looking up the rest from reference TRBV3-1 and TRBJ1-3 gives the full variable domain: DTAVSQTPKYLVTQMGNDKSIKCEQNLGHDTMYWYKQDSKKFLKIMFSYNNKELIINETVPNRFSPKSPDKAHLNLHINSLELGDSAVYFCASSQVRSGNTIYFGEGSWLTVV.

The genes are TRBV4-2 and TRBJ2-2; 10 nucleotides align to TRBD2. The CDR3 consists of 20 residues. Looked up from germline, CDR1 is LGHNA and CDR2 is YNFKEQ. V lost 0 bases, J lost 6 bases, and 16 bases stayed unmatched. For the CDR3, the DNA is TGTGCCAGCAGCCAAGATCATCGGCTAGCGGGGGTTGGGCTACCCGGGGAGCTGTTTTTT. Translation: CASSQDHRLAGVGLPGELFF.

The chain recombines TRBV7-9 with TRBJ2-1, with 7 bases lining up with TRBD1. Germline V gives CDR1 SEHNR, CDR2 FQNEAQ (reference sequence). The CDR3 consists of 12 residues. After removal of 4 bases from V and 12 bases from J, the junction contained 6 bases not matched to a gene. The CDR3 sequence is CASSSARQGQFF. CDR3 sequence (DNA): TGTGCCAGCAGCTCCGCCCGACAGGGGCAGTTCTTC.

This clonotype was seen a handful of times. The rearrangement uses TRBV5-4 and TRBJ1-2; D not resolved. The CDR3 runs to 15 residues. Germline CDR1 SGHNT, CDR2 YYREEE (reference sequence). V lost 1 base and J 6 bases, leaving 16 bases between the germline ends. CDR3: CASSLIERGFDGYTF. The CDR3 nucleotides read TGTGCCAGCAGCTTGATCGAGCGAGGGTTCGATGGCTACACCTTC.

This clonotype was observed a handful of times. The junction does not match germline at one end; this may be a read error. The chain combines TRBV7-6 with TRBJ2-1; D tentatively fits TRBD1 or TRBD2 (6 bases each). CDR1 is SGHVS, CDR2 FNYEAQ, per germline. The CDR3 runs 17 residues. The CDR3 here is CAISPSIGGRSYNEQFF. In DNA form, the CDR3 reads TGTGCCATCAGCCCCTCCATCGGGGGCCGCTCCTACAATGAGCAGTTCTTC.

The chain recombines TRBV7-9 with TRBJ2-2; no definite D call. CDR1 is SEHNR, CDR2 FQNEAQ, per germline (reference sequence). V dropped 5 bases and J dropped 5 bases, with 12 bases sitting between them. CDR3 length: 14 residues. The chain's CDR3 is CASSPRAGTGELFF. The CDR3 nucleotides read TGTGCCAGCAGCCCCCGGGCAGGAACCGGGGAGCTGTTTTTT.

DNA of the CDR3: TGCGCCAGCAGCCAACTCGGCAGGGGGCTAGATACGCAGTATTTT. It yields the protein CASSQLGRGLDTQYF. The V call is TRBV4-3, the J call TRBJ2-3; 8 positions match TRBD1. This CDR3 is 15 amino acids long. V was pared by 2 bases and J by 5 bases, with 6 bases of the junction left unmatched. CDR1 and CDR2 (germline): LGHNA, YSLEER.

This clonotype has only a few counts. V and J are TRBV20-1 and TRBJ2-2; TRBD1 matches at 8 bases. The CDR3 contains 13 residues. The germline CDR1 and CDR2 sequences are DFQATT and SNEGSKA (reference sequence). Losses at the gene ends were 1 base for V and 8 bases for J; bases not matched to a gene: 3. The CDR3 protein is CSARGQGTGELFF. The DNA for the CDR3 is TGCAGTGCTAGAGGACAGGGGACGGGGGAGCTGTTTTTT.

This clonotype was seen a handful of times. This chain uses TRBV7-8 with TRBJ1-1, with TRBD1 as a possible D gene (5 bases). V was cut by 3 bases and J by 0 bases, with 14 bases left in between. The CDR3 contains 16 residues. Germline V CDR1 and CDR2: SGHVS, FQNEAQ. This CDR3 reads CASSLGPEGLNTEAFF. CDR3 nucleotides: TGTGCCAGCAGCTTGGGGCCTGAGGGGTTGAACACTGAAGCTTTCTTT.

The sample holds many counts of this clonotype. The chain is built from TRBV6-5 and TRBJ2-1; TRBD1 matches at 8 bases. With 7 bases clipped from V and 6 bases from J, the junction kept 5 bases outside the gene matches. The CDR3 spans 13 residues. The germline V gene encodes CDR1 MNHEY and CDR2 SVGAGI. CDR3 nucleotide sequence: TGTGCCAGCAATGGACAGGGAGGCAATGAGCAGTTCTTC. Protein: CASNGQGGNEQFF.

This chain links TRBV7-3 with TRBJ1-2; 9 bases align to TRBD1. Unmatched junction bases numbered 9, after V lost 5 bases and J lost 8 bases. Germline-derived CDR1 and CDR2 are SGHTA and FQGTGA. This CDR3 region has 14 residues. In DNA form, the CDR3 reads TGTGCCAGCAGCCCTACGGACAGGGGTCGGGGCTACACCTTC. It specifies CASSPTDRGRGYTF.

V gene TRBV6-1 combines with J gene TRBJ1-4; D ambiguous. V was cut by 6 bases and J by 2 bases, with 13 bases left in between. Germline V gene lookup returns CDR1 MNHNS and CDR2 SASEGT. This CDR3 has 15 residues. CDR3 DNA sequence: TGTGCCAGCAGGGACGGGCCCTACACTAATGAAAAACTGTTTTTT. As protein: CASRDGPYTNEKLFF.

This clonotype has a handful of counts. The genes are TRBV4-1 and TRBJ1-5, with a possible D match to TRBD1 (5 bases). This CDR3 comprises 15 residues. Germline V gives CDR1 MGHRA, CDR2 YSYEKL. V dropped 5 bases and J dropped 3 bases, with 14 bases sitting between them. The CDR3 coding sequence is TGCGCCAGCAGCTCGTGGTGGGGACCCAATCAGCCCCAGCATTTT. This sequence encodes CASSSWWGPNQPQHF.

The chain joins TRBV7-7 to TRBJ2-5; D not resolved. CDR3 length equals 12 residues. Germline-derived CDR1 and CDR2 are SSHAT and FNYEAQ (reference sequence). The germline V and J ends were trimmed by 5 bases and 4 bases, with 8 bases remaining between them. This CDR3 is CASSNVRETQYF. The CDR3 DNA reads TGTGCCAGCAGCAACGTCCGAGAGACCCAGTACTTC.

The V and J genes are TRBV4-1 and TRBJ1-1, with D unresolved. Germline-derived CDR1 and CDR2 are MGHRA and YSYEKL. V gave up 0 bases and J gave up 5 bases, with 16 bases separating them. CDR3 length: 16 residues. Written as DNA, the CDR3 is TGCGCCAGCAGCCAAGATCCGTTCCAGCTGGGGACTGAAGCTTTCTTT. Translation gives CASSQDPFQLGTEAFF.

The table lists this clonotype with a few counts. The chain combines TRBV6-2 or TRBV6-3 with TRBJ2-1; tentative D call: TRBD2 (7 bases). Per germline, CDR1 MNHEY and CDR2 SVGEGT. The CDR3 sequence is 15 residues long. The V and J ends lost 8 bases and 6 bases respectively, with 20 bases between them. Here the CDR3 DNA reads TGTGCCAGCTCAAAGGGGGGGGGCGTCCGCAATGAGCAGTTCTTC. Translated: CASSKGGGVRNEQFF.

The CDR3 DNA follows: TGCGCCAGCAGCTCCGGGACTAGAGGTGCAGATACGCAGTATTTT. Translating gives CASSSGTRGADTQYF. This chain connects TRBV5-1 to TRBJ2-3; TRBD2 aligns across 8 bases. After removal of 3 bases from V and 4 bases from J, the junction contained 7 bases not matched to a gene. Germline V gene data show CDR1 as SGHRS and CDR2 as YFSETQ. The CDR3 consists of 15 residues.

This clonotype was counted between two and nine times. The CDR3 region is CATSRGEDNTGELFF. The CDR3 region has the DNA TGTGCCACCAGCCGAGGAGAGGATAACACCGGGGAGCTGTTTTTT. The chain uses TRBV24-1 and TRBJ2-2, with D hard to call. Per germline, CDR1 KGHDR and CDR2 SFDVKD. The germline V and J ends were trimmed by 7 bases and 2 bases, with 13 bases remaining between them. This CDR3 has 15 residues.

This clonotype was seen a handful of times. The chain employs TRBV4-2 and TRBJ2-1, with D possibly matching TRBD1 (6 bases). V was pared by 0 bases and J by 4 bases, with 13 bases between. The CDR3 is made up of 16 amino acids. Germline CDR1 is LGHNA and CDR2 is YNFKEQ. The CDR3 loop is CASSQEIGDMYNEQFF. In DNA form, the CDR3 reads TGTGCCAGCAGCCAAGAAATCGGGGACATGTACAATGAGCAGTTCTTC.

The V and J genes are TRBV2 and TRBJ1-4; D may be TRBD1 (5 bases). Trimming stripped 6 bases from V and 7 bases from J, with 9 bases between. Per the germline V gene, CDR1 is SNHLY and CDR2 is FYNNEI. The CDR3 covers 12 residues. The CDR3 DNA reads TGTGCCAGCAGGCAGGGTGGTGAAAAACTGTTTTTT. Protein product: CASRQGGEKLFF.

The rearrangement links TRBV3-1 to TRBJ2-5, with 11 bases identical to TRBD2. The germline V gene has CDR1 LGHDT and CDR2 YNNKEL (reference sequence). The CDR3 sequence is 16 residues long. V was pared by 4 bases and J by 4 bases, with 8 bases of the junction left unmatched. The DNA of the CDR3 is TGTGCCAGCAGCCTACATAGCGGGGGGGCGGGAGAGACCCAGTACTTC. Encoded protein: CASSLHSGGAGETQYF.

The V and J genes are TRBV9 and TRBJ1-1; D is ambiguous. CDR3 length: 14 residues. Germline CDR1 SGDLS, CDR2 YYNGEE. V was trimmed by 4 bases and J by 1 base, leaving 11 bases between them. The chain's CDR3 is CASSQMGENTEAFF. CDR3 nucleotide sequence: TGTGCCAGCAGCCAGATGGGTGAGAACACTGAAGCTTTCTTT.

V is TRBV27 and J is TRBJ2-7, with TRBD2 matching 7 bases. This CDR3 region has 14 residues. Trimming removed 2 bases from V and 2 bases from J; junction bases left unmatched: 3. Germline V gene sequence: CDR1 MNHEY, CDR2 SMNVEV (reference sequence). The CDR3 nucleotides read TGTGCCAGCAGTTTAGCGGCGGGGGCCTACGAGCAGTACTTC. Translation gives CASSLAAGAYEQYF.

The chain uses TRBV20-1 and TRBJ1-5; D unclear. Trimming pared 6 bases from V and 2 bases from J, leaving 8 bases between. The CDR3 sequence is 12 residues long. The germline CDR1 and CDR2 sequences are DFQATT and SNEGSKA (reference sequence). CDR3 nucleotides: TGCAGTGCCCTTAGGGGCAATCAGCCCCAGCATTTT. Its protein is CSALRGNQPQHF.

This clonotype was seen only a few times. V is TRBV24-1 and J is TRBJ1-2; D might be TRBD1 (6 bases). CDR1 is KGHDR and CDR2 is SFDVKD in the germline V gene. V lost 4 bases and J lost 6, with 14 bases in between. The CDR3 runs 14 residues. CDR3 DNA sequence: TGTGCCACCAGTGAGGGCAGGGGTAGCGATGGCTACACCTTC. Its translation: CATSEGRGSDGYTF.

CDR3 amino acids: CASSPTQHTDTQYF. CDR3 nucleotides: TGTGCCAGCAGCCCGACACAACACACAGATACGCAGTATTTT. The rearrangement joins TRBV12-3 or TRBV12-4 to TRBJ2-3, with unresolved D. The CDR3 spans 14 residues. V lost 6 bases and J lost 2, with 12 bases in between.

The V and J genes are TRBV7-9 and TRBJ1-5, with a weak D call TRBD1 (6 bases). Germline CDR1 is SEHNR and CDR2 is FQNEAQ (reference sequence). This CDR3 comprises 15 residues. V lost 1 base and J lost 4, with 11 bases in between. The CDR3 sequence is CASSLGGAWNQPQHF. The CDR3 DNA reads as TGTGCCAGCAGCTTAGGGGGGGCTTGGAATCAGCCCCAGCATTTT.

This chain uses TRBV6-6 with TRBJ2-3; no clear D. The CDR3 contains 12 residues. Germline V lookup: CDR1 MNHNY, CDR2 SVGAGI (reference sequence). V was shortened by 10 bases and J by 0 bases, with 8 bases between the two germline ends. The CDR3 sequence: CATGPSTDTQYF. CDR3 coding DNA: TGTGCCACCGGGCCGAGCACAGATACGCAGTATTTT.